The 32 T cell receptor beta chains reported below all come from one sample, sequenced in a study of shared clonotypes between healthy human individuals. It was CD45RO-negative cells, positively selected for CCR7, that made up naive CD8 cells, with terminally differentiated effector memory CD45RA+ cells excluded. The method was immunoSEQ multiplex PCR; TCRdb's version includes in-frame clones alone and lacks a portion of them. In the table there are fewer than 1 million clones, 90% to 97% of which are singletons. The specimen was naive CD8+ T cells sorted from blood. These receptors were taken from a man aged 25 to 45 in good health.

This sequence joins TRBV7-2 and TRBJ2-3; 12 nucleotides agree with TRBD2. The germline gives CDR1 SGHTA, CDR2 FQGNSA. This CDR3 is built from 17 residues. Trimming took 4 bases from V and 3 from J; bases not matched to a gene: 8. The CDR3 here is CASSSRLAGALTDTQYF. The CDR3 DNA is TGTGCCAGCAGCTCTCGACTAGCGGGAGCACTGACAGATACGCAGTATTTT.

CDR3: CASSSLEVGTPSYEQFF. The CDR3 DNA sequence: TGTGCCAGCAGCTCCCTAGAGGTGGGGACTCCCTCTTATGAGCAGTTCTTC. The chain employs TRBV7-9 and TRBJ2-1; D is possibly TRBD2 (6 bases). Trimming took 4 bases from V and 8 from J, leaving 24 bases between them. The CDR3 contains 17 residues. The germline CDR1 and CDR2 sequences are SEHNR and FQNEAQ (reference sequence).

This chain uses TRBV7-9 with TRBJ2-7, with 7 bases that match TRBD2. Germline V gene lookup returns CDR1 SEHNR and CDR2 FQNEAQ (reference sequence). The CDR3 contains 13 residues. Trimming took 8 bases from V and 2 from J; bases not matched to a gene: 6. The CDR3 spells CASGARGAYEQYF. CDR3 DNA sequence: TGTGCCAGCGGGGCACGGGGGGCCTACGAGCAGTACTTC.

This sequence joins TRBV7-8 and TRBJ2-7; D is perhaps TRBD1 (6 bases). The CDR3 extends over 13 amino acids. Trimming cost V 3 bases and J 6 bases, with 12 bases left between them. Germline CDR1 is SGHVS and CDR2 is FQNEAQ. CDR3 loop: CASSFPGQSEQYF. The DNA of the CDR3 is TGTGCCAGCAGCTTTCCGGGACAAAGCGAGCAGTACTTC.

Worth noting for this clone: The same CDR3 also results from other DNA sequences found in this sample. The chain employs TRBV18 and TRBJ2-7, with TRBD1 identical over 11 bases. V lost 6 bases, J lost 2 bases, and 3 bases stayed unmatched. The CDR3 is 14 residues long. Germline loops: CDR1 KGHSH, CDR2 LQKENI. The CDR3 region is CASSPGQGAYEQYF. For the CDR3, the DNA is TGTGCCAGCTCCCCGGGACAGGGGGCCTACGAGCAGTACTTC.

The rearrangement links TRBV7-9 to TRBJ2-1, with a tentative D call TRBD1 (5 bases). Germline V CDR1 and CDR2: SEHNR, FQNEAQ (reference sequence). Trimming took 3 bases from V and 9 from J, leaving 18 bases between them. The CDR3 covers 15 residues. CDR3 bases: TGTGCCAGCAGCTTGGGTCAGGGAAATCGGGTTGAGCAGTTCTTC. As protein: CASSLGQGNRVEQFF.

The chain combines TRBV7-9 with TRBJ2-7, with a possible D match to TRBD1 (6 bases). The CDR3 extends over 16 amino acids. Between the trimmed V and J ends, which lost 5 bases and 1 base, there was a span of 18 bases. From germline, CDR1 is SEHNR and CDR2 FQNEAQ (reference sequence). CDR3 nucleotide sequence: TGTGCCAGCAGCCGATCCCGGGACATCAAATCCTACGAGCAGTACTTC. Its protein product is CASSRSRDIKSYEQYF.

The rearrangement joins TRBV27 to TRBJ2-7; D possibly matches TRBD1 or TRBD2 (5 bases each). The ends were cut back, 7 bases at V and 7 bases at J, with 20 bases in the middle. Germline V gives CDR1 MNHEY, CDR2 SMNVEV (reference sequence). CDR3 length: 14 residues. The chain's CDR3 is CASMTRDGTDEQYF. CDR3 in DNA: TGTGCCAGCATGACTCGGGACGGGACCGATGAGCAGTACTTC.

The chain links TRBV13 to TRBJ2-1; TRBD2 aligns across 13 bases. Germline CDR1 and CDR2: PRHDT and FYEKMQ (reference sequence). The CDR3 runs 16 residues. Germline trimming cut 2 bases from V and 10 bases from J; bases unmatched to any gene: 8. The CDR3 here is CASSLTLAGGSEEQFF. The CDR3 DNA follows: TGTGCCAGCAGCTTAACACTAGCGGGAGGGTCGGAGGAGCAGTTCTTC.

V and J are TRBV6-1 and TRBJ2-2; D possibly uses TRBD1 or TRBD2 (5 bases each). The germline V and J ends were trimmed by 7 bases and 4 bases, with 16 bases remaining between them. Germline values: CDR1 MNHNS, CDR2 SASEGT. The CDR3 covers 15 residues. As DNA, the CDR3 is TGTGCCAGCAACGTCCGGGACGTCAGCACCGGGGAGCTGTTTTTT. Its protein product is CASNVRDVSTGELFF.

The chain combines TRBV11-3 with TRBJ2-1; 10 nucleotides match TRBD2. Germline V gives CDR1 SGHNT, CDR2 YENEEA. Unmatched junction bases numbered 12, after V lost 5 bases and J lost 8 bases. This CDR3 has 16 amino acids. The DNA of the CDR3 is TGTGCCAGCAGCACTCGAGCGGGAGGGTTAAGCGATGAGCAGTTCTTC. It is translated as CASSTRAGGLSDEQFF.

The genes are TRBV7-9 and TRBJ2-7; TRBD2 agrees at 8 bases. The J segment lost 3 bases and the V segment lost 5 bases, leaving 9 bases of the junction unmatched. The germline CDR1 and CDR2 sequences are SEHNR and FQNEAQ (reference sequence). This CDR3 is built from 15 residues. The DNA for the CDR3 is TGTGCCAGCAGCACTCAACCGGGACTAGACTACGAGCAGTACTTC. Its protein is CASSTQPGLDYEQYF.

The chain joins TRBV27 to TRBJ2-7, with D perhaps TRBD2 (7 bases). V lost 1 base and J lost 5, with 18 bases in between. Germline V CDR1 and CDR2: MNHEY, SMNVEV (reference sequence). There are 16 residues in the CDR3. The CDR3: CASSLLQGGVLDEQYF. The CDR3 DNA is TGTGCCAGCAGTTTATTACAGGGAGGGGTCCTTGACGAGCAGTACTTC.

The chain employs TRBV28 and TRBJ2-7, with TRBD1 matching over 11 bases. The CDR3 loop spans 17 amino acids. Unmatched junction bases numbered 12, after V lost 6 bases and J lost 2 bases. Germline V gene lookup returns CDR1 MDHEN and CDR2 SYDVKM. The CDR3 sequence is CASRSRTRTGGTYEQYF. In DNA, the CDR3 is TGTGCCAGCAGATCCCGCACCCGGACAGGGGGCACCTACGAGCAGTACTTC.

The CDR3 region has the DNA TGTGCCAGCAGCGTAGAGGTTCGGGAGGACTATGGCTACACCTTC. It codes for CASSVEVREDYGYTF. The V gene is TRBV9, the J gene TRBJ1-2; D not resolved. CDR3 size: 15 residues. Germline CDR1 is SGDLS and CDR2 is YYNGEE. V was clipped by 0 bases and J by 3 bases, with 12 bases between them.

CDR3 region: CASRGQGGNTIYF. The CDR3 nucleotides are TGTGCCAGCAGGGGACAGGGGGGAAACACCATATATTTT. The rearrangement joins TRBV5-5 to TRBJ1-3, with 10 bases aligning to TRBD1. After removal of 5 bases from V and 4 bases from J, the junction contained 0 bases not matched to a gene. This CDR3 spans 13 amino acids. Germline loops: CDR1 SGHKS, CDR2 YYEKEE (reference sequence).

The chain joins TRBV25-1 to TRBJ1-4; no clear D gene. V was shortened by 2 bases and J by 0 bases, with 13 bases between the two germline ends. This CDR3 region has 17 residues. Germline values: CDR1 MGHDK, CDR2 SYGVNS. As DNA, the CDR3 is TGTGCCAGCAGTGAAGGTGGTAGGACGGCAACTAATGAAAAACTGTTTTTT. This translates into CASSEGGRTATNEKLFF.

The V call is TRBV5-4, the J call TRBJ2-4; no reliable D call. CDR1 and CDR2 (germline): SGHNT, YYREEE (reference sequence). V gave up 0 bases and J gave up 5 bases, with 6 bases separating them. This CDR3 has 13 amino acids. CDR3 loop: CASSLVLENIQYF. CDR3 in DNA: TGTGCCAGCAGCTTGGTGCTAGAAAACATTCAGTACTTC.

The rearrangement links TRBV19 to TRBJ1-1, with D uncertain. From germline, CDR1 is LNHDA and CDR2 SQIVND (reference sequence). V was clipped by 3 bases and J by 1 base, with 6 bases between them. This CDR3 has 13 residues. The CDR3 region is CASSMSRNTEAFF. The CDR3 DNA is TGTGCCAGTAGTATGAGCAGGAACACTGAAGCTTTCTTT.

CDR3 DNA: TGTGCCAGCAGTGACCCGGGTAGCGGGAACACCTACGAGCAGTACTTC. Translation: CASSDPGSGNTYEQYF. The V call is TRBV25-1, the J call TRBJ2-7; 8 bases match TRBD2. V trimming: 3 bases; J trimming: 2 bases; junction bases outside the gene matches: 9. Germline CDR1 is MGHDK and CDR2 is SYGVNS. This CDR3 is built from 16 residues.

The DNA of the CDR3 is TGTGCCAGCAGTTTCGGCGGAACCTACGAGCAGTACTTC. Protein: CASSFGGTYEQYF. The chain is built from TRBV28 and TRBJ2-7; D remains ambiguous. V was trimmed by 3 bases and J by 2 bases, leaving 8 bases between them. The CDR3 is 13 amino acids. In germline, CDR1 is MDHEN, CDR2 SYDVKM.

The chain joins TRBV14 to TRBJ2-3; the D gene is possibly TRBD2 (6 bases). The CDR3 length is 16 residues. The V gene's germline CDR1 is SGHDN and CDR2 FVKESK. Trimming removed 3 bases at V and 0 bases at J, with 13 bases between. The CDR3 DNA is TGTGCCAGCAGCCATTTAGCGGTAACTAGCACAGATACGCAGTATTTT. Protein product: CASSHLAVTSTDTQYF.

J is TRBJ2-1 and V is TRBV19, with TRBD2 matching over 13 bases. The CDR3 covers 16 residues. J was trimmed by 4 bases and V by 6 bases; bases with no gene match: 6. Germline V gene sequence: CDR1 LNHDA, CDR2 SQIVND (reference sequence). The DNA of the CDR3 is TGTGCCAGTAGAGGGGTGACTAGCGGGAGGTACAATGAGCAGTTCTTC. Amino acids: CASRGVTSGRYNEQFF.

The gene calls are TRBV10-3 and TRBJ2-7, with TRBD2 matching 9 bases. The CDR3 consists of 18 residues. Germline V gene lookup returns CDR1 ENHRY and CDR2 SYGVKD. V shed 0 bases, J shed 1 base, and the junction held 10 bases outside the gene matches. This CDR3 is CAISESGGSGRFSYEQYF. In DNA, the CDR3 is TGTGCCATCAGTGAGTCGGGTGGGAGCGGGAGGTTTTCCTACGAGCAGTACTTC.

This sequence joins TRBV7-9 and TRBJ2-3; TRBD1 agrees at 8 bases. Germline V gene sequence: CDR1 SEHNR, CDR2 FQNEAQ (reference sequence). Trimming cost V 5 bases and J 2 bases; bases outside gene matches: 9. There are 16 residues in the CDR3. Here the CDR3 DNA reads TGTGCCAGCAGCCGTGGTTGGACAGGGATCACAGATACGCAGTATTTT. This translates into CASSRGWTGITDTQYF.

The chain employs TRBV9 and TRBJ2-1, with D possibly matching TRBD1 (6 bases). The CDR3 extends over 16 amino acids. Germline V gives CDR1 SGDLS, CDR2 YYNGEE. The germline V and J ends were trimmed by 0 bases and 0 bases, with 10 bases remaining between them. The CDR3 DNA is TGTGCCAGCAGCGTAGGGCAGGGGAACTCCTACAATGAGCAGTTCTTC. It encodes CASSVGQGNSYNEQFF.

The chain recombines TRBV7-2 with TRBJ2-7; TRBD2 matches at 9 bases. The germline V gene encodes CDR1 SGHTA and CDR2 FQGNSA. This CDR3 comprises 18 residues. J lost 4 bases, V lost 1 base, and 14 bases had no gene match. The CDR3 region is CASSLDLPGSGSTYEQYF. DNA of the CDR3: TGTGCCAGCAGCTTAGATCTCCCTGGTAGCGGGAGCACGTACGAGCAGTACTTC.

The chain employs TRBV20-1 and TRBJ2-3; unclear D gene. The V gene's germline CDR1 is DFQATT and CDR2 SNEGSKA (reference sequence). CDR3 length: 10 residues. Here the CDR3 DNA reads TGCAGGTACACCACAGATACGCAGTATTTT. Translating gives CRYTTDTQYF.

CDR3 region: CASSLTSGRSGEQFF. CDR3 in DNA: TGTGCCAGCAGCTTAACTAGCGGGAGATCCGGTGAGCAGTTCTTC. V usage is TRBV7-2 and J usage is TRBJ2-1; 11 nucleotides line up with TRBD2. Trimming cost V 2 bases and J 9 bases; bases outside gene matches: 6. This CDR3 is built from 15 residues. The germline gives CDR1 SGHTA, CDR2 FQGNSA.

The gene calls are TRBV29-1 and TRBJ2-1; the match to TRBD2 covers 8 bases. J was trimmed by 10 bases and V by 4 bases; bases with no gene match: 15. The CDR3 extends over 15 amino acids. Germline lookup yields CDR1 SQVTM and CDR2 ANQGSEA. The DNA of the CDR3 is TGCAGCGTTGTCAGATTACTAGCGGTTGGCCCCGAGCAGTTCTTC. It yields the protein CSVVRLLAVGPEQFF.

The chain employs TRBV7-2 and TRBJ2-7; unclear D gene. The CDR3 runs to 13 residues. Germline-derived CDR1 and CDR2 are SGHTA and FQGNSA. The V end was cut by 2 bases, the J end by 2 bases, with 7 bases between. CDR3 in DNA: TGTGCCAGCAGCTTAAGCCCGCCCTACGAGCAGTACTTC. It specifies CASSLSPPYEQYF.

The chain joins TRBV5-1 to TRBJ1-1; no firm D call. The CDR3 has 16 residues. Deletions cut 3 bases from V and 3 bases from J, with 18 bases between. Germline V gene data show CDR1 as SGHRS and CDR2 as YFSETQ. CDR3 nucleotide sequence: TGCGCCAGCAGCTCAATTGATGAACGGTGGGACACTGAAGCTTTCTTT. Its protein product is CASSSIDERWDTEAFF. The whole variable domain, filled in from reference TRBV5-1 and TRBJ1-1, reads KAGVTQTPRYLIKTRGQQVTLSCSPISGHRSVSWYQQTPGQGLQFLFEYFSETQRNKGNFPGRFSGRQFSNSRSEMNVSTLELGDSALYLCASSSIDERWDTEAFFGQGTRLTVV.